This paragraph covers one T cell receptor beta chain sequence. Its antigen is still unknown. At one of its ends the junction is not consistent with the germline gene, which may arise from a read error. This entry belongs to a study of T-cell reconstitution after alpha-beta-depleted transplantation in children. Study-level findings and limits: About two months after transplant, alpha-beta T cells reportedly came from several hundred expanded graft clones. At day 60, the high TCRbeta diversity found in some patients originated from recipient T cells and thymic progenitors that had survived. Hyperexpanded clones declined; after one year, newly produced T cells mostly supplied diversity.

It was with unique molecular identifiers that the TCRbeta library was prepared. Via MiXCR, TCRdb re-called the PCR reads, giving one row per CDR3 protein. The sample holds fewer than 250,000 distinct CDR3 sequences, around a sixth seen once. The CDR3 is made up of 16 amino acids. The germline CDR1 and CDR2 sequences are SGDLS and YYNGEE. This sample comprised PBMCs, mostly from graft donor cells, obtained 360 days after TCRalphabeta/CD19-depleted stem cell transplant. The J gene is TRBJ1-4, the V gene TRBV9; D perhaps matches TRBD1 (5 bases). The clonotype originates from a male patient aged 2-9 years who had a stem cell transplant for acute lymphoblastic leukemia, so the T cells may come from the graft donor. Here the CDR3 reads CVSSPRSGTGNEKLFF. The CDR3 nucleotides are TGTGTCAGCAGCCCGCGTAGTGGGACGGGTAATGAAAAACTGTTTTTT.